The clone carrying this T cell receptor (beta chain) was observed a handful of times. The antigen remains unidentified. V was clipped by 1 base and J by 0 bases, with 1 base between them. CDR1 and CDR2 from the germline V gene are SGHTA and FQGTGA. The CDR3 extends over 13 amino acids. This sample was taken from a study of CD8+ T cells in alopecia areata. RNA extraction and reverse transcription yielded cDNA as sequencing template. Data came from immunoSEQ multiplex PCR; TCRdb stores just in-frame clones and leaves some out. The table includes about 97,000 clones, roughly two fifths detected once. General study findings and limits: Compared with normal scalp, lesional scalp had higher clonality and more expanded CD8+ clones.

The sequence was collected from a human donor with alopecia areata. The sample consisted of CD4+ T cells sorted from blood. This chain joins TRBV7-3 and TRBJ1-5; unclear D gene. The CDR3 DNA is TGTGCCAGCAGCTTAAGTAGCAATCAGCCCCAGCATTTT. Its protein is CASSLSSNQPQHF.